These 26 T cell receptor beta chains originate from one sample sequenced in a study of blood T cell repertoires in COVID-19. Sequencing was performed with immunoSEQ multiplex PCR; in TCRdb, only in-frame clones are kept and a portion is missing. The data contain 300,000 or so clones, roughly 90% of them seen just once; the ten biggest clones take up roughly 1%. The sample taken for sequencing was PBMCs or T cells enriched from blood (not recorded which). Every receptor here comes from a woman in her 30s who had recovered from COVID-19.

CDR3 region: CASSHRLAGGIGDTQYF. CDR3 nucleotides: TGTGCCAGCAGTCACCGACTAGCGGGGGGGATAGGAGATACGCAGTATTTT. The chain uses TRBV7-8 and TRBJ2-3; 14 bases fit TRBD2. V was pared by 6 bases and J by 5 bases, with 10 bases of the junction left unmatched. There are 17 residues in the CDR3. Germline V gene lookup returns CDR1 SGHVS and CDR2 FQNEAQ.

Turning to this clone: One end of the junction does not line up with germline, which may come from a read error. This chain uses TRBV7-9 with TRBJ2-7, with a possible D match to TRBD2 (9 bases). CDR3 length: 12 amino acids. Germline-derived CDR1 and CDR2 are SEHNR and FQNEAQ (reference sequence). The CDR3 DNA sequence: TGTGCCAGCAGCTTAAAAGCGGGGGGACAGGACTTC. It translates to CASSLKAGGQDF.

This clone was seen only once. V and J are TRBV7-8 and TRBJ1-6; 9 bases map to TRBD1. The CDR3 extends over 19 amino acids. Trimming cost V 1 base and J 6 bases; bases outside gene matches: 13. Germline V lookup: CDR1 SGHVS, CDR2 FQNEAQ. This chain's CDR3 is CASSLDRPGQGNFNSPLHF. The CDR3 DNA reads TGTGCCAGCAGCTTAGACCGGCCGGGACAGGGAAACTTTAATTCACCCCTCCACTTT. The variable domain in full, completed from reference TRBV7-8 and TRBJ1-6, reads GAGVSQSPRYKVAKRGQDVALRCDPISGHVSLFWYQQALGQGPEFLTYFQNEAQLDKSGLPSDRFFAERPEGSVSTLKIQRTQQEDSAVYLCASSLDRPGQGNFNSPLHFGNGTRLTVT.

The CDR3 loop reads CASSPARTGVTGELFF. The CDR3 nucleotides are TGTGCCAGCTCACCTGCAAGGACAGGGGTCACCGGGGAGCTGTTTTTT. This chain joins TRBV18 and TRBJ2-2; 9 bases map to TRBD1. The length of the CDR3 is 16 residues. CDR1 and CDR2 (germline): KGHSH, LQKENI. With V trimmed by 3 bases and J by 4 bases, 6 bases remained unmatched.

V gene TRBV13 combines with J gene TRBJ2-5; D gene ambiguous. This CDR3 has 12 residues. Germline CDR1 reads PRHDT; CDR2 reads FYEKMQ (reference sequence). The V gene lost 0 bases and the J gene lost 6 bases, with 5 bases spanning the gap. The CDR3 DNA sequence: TGTGCCAGCAGCTTAGGCCTTAAGACCCAGTACTTC. It translates to CASSLGLKTQYF.

The rearrangement joins TRBV11-2 to TRBJ1-2; D is ambiguous. The CDR3 runs 11 residues. The ends were cut back, 3 bases at V and 13 bases at J, with 12 bases in the middle. The germline gives CDR1 SGHAT, CDR2 FQNNGV. DNA of the CDR3: TGTGCCAGCAGCTTCGCTATGGTGAGCACCTTC. Residues: CASSFAMVSTF.

About this clone itself: The same CDR3 arises from other DNA sequences in this sample as well. CDR3 DNA: TGTGCCAGCAGTCTGACAGCTGCCTACGAGCAGTACTTC. Its translation: CASSLTAAYEQYF. The J gene is TRBJ2-7, the V gene TRBV27, with D possibly TRBD1 on 5 matching bases. CDR1 and CDR2 from the germline V gene are MNHEY and SMNVEV (reference sequence). There are 13 residues in the CDR3. V shed 5 bases and J shed 2 bases, with 10 bases lying between them.

The chain combines TRBV5-1 with TRBJ2-1, with 9 bases matching TRBD2. Trimming took 0 bases from V and 1 from J; bases not matched to a gene: 2. The CDR3 runs 16 residues. Germline V gene data show CDR1 as SGHRS and CDR2 as YFSETQ. Written as DNA, the CDR3 is TGCGCCAGCAGCTTGGCTAGCGGGGCATCCTACAATGAGCAGTTCTTC. Its translation: CASSLASGASYNEQFF.

This chain links TRBV9 with TRBJ1-2; TRBD1 agrees at 7 bases. The germline gives CDR1 SGDLS, CDR2 YYNGEE. J was trimmed by 2 bases and V by 0 bases; bases with no gene match: 4. This CDR3 has 15 residues. The CDR3 bases are TGTGCCAGCAGCGTAGCTGGGACAGCCAACTATGGCTACACCTTC. This codes for CASSVAGTANYGYTF.

This clone was picked up one time. This sequence joins TRBV7-2 and TRBJ2-5; 8 bases line up with TRBD2. The CDR3 totals 14 residues. Losses at the gene ends were 4 bases for V and 7 bases for J; bases not matched to a gene: 8. The V gene's germline CDR1 is SGHTA and CDR2 FQGNSA. The chain's CDR3 is CASSWGLGGGTQYF. In nucleotides, the CDR3 is TGTGCCAGCAGCTGGGGACTAGGGGGAGGGACCCAGTACTTC.

The chain links TRBV19 to TRBJ1-3; D remains ambiguous. Per the germline V gene, CDR1 is LNHDA and CDR2 is SQIVND (reference sequence). The V gene lost 1 base and the J gene lost 4 bases, with 17 bases spanning the gap. This CDR3 region has 17 residues. Here the CDR3 reads CASSIAPEGRDGNTIYF. CDR3 in DNA: TGTGCCAGTAGTATAGCCCCCGAGGGTCGCGACGGAAACACCATATATTTT.

The chain links TRBV15 to TRBJ2-3; 8 nucleotides agree with TRBD2. Trimming removed 8 bases from V and 7 bases from J; junction bases left unmatched: 11. Germline assignment: CDR1 LNHNV and CDR2 YYDKDF (reference sequence). The CDR3 extends over 14 amino acids. Here the CDR3 reads CATEAGTSDHTQYF. The DNA for the CDR3 is TGTGCCACCGAAGCCGGGACTAGTGACCATACGCAGTATTTT.

The chain employs TRBV11-2 and TRBJ1-6; a weak D match, TRBD1 (6 bases). CDR1 SGHAT and CDR2 FQNNGV come from the germline V gene. CDR3 length: 16 amino acids. Trimming took 5 bases from V and 8 from J, leaving 19 bases between them. The chain's CDR3 is CASSTRNRVRDSPLHF. The CDR3 nucleotides read TGTGCCAGCAGCACCCGAAACAGGGTGCGGGATTCACCCCTCCACTTT.

The chain recombines TRBV24-1 with TRBJ2-3; D is unclear. CDR3 length equals 14 residues. V was clipped by 4 bases and J by 7 bases, with 14 bases between them. Germline V gives CDR1 KGHDR, CDR2 SFDVKD. Here the CDR3 reads CATSDPGSAHTQYF. The CDR3 DNA sequence: TGTGCCACCAGTGACCCGGGTTCGGCTCATACGCAGTATTTT.

The rearrangement links TRBV30 to TRBJ1-5; 7 bases are shared with TRBD1. Germline trimming cut 2 bases from V and 2 bases from J; bases unmatched to any gene: 6. Germline V gene data show CDR1 as GTSNPN and CDR2 as SVGIG (reference sequence). The CDR3 has 15 residues. The CDR3 protein is CAWSQGGWGNQPQHF. Written as DNA, the CDR3 is TGTGCCTGGAGTCAAGGGGGCTGGGGCAATCAGCCCCAGCATTTT.

This chain connects TRBV9 to TRBJ2-5; D uncertain. With 0 bases removed from V and 4 bases from J, the gap between germline ends came to 10 bases. The CDR3 has 14 residues. CDR1 SGDLS and CDR2 YYNGEE come from the germline V gene. The CDR3 DNA reads TGTGCCAGCAGCGTAGGTCCAGGAAGAGAGACCCAGTACTTC. Its protein is CASSVGPGRETQYF.

The chain combines TRBV6-5 with TRBJ1-3, with no clear D. The ends were cut back, 0 bases at V and 2 bases at J, with 8 bases in the middle. The CDR3 covers 15 residues. In germline, CDR1 is MNHEY, CDR2 SVGAGI. This CDR3 reads CASSYSHSPGNTIYF. CDR3 nucleotides: TGTGCCAGCAGTTACTCACACAGCCCTGGAAACACCATATATTTT.

The chain couples TRBV4-3 to TRBJ1-3; TRBD1 is a possible D gene (6 bases). The CDR3 spans 16 residues. Trimming took off 3 bases at V and 2 bases at J, with 14 bases between the two ends. The V gene's germline CDR1 is LGHNA and CDR2 YSLEER. CDR3 region: CASSQTTGQAGNTIYF. In DNA, the CDR3 is TGCGCCAGCAGCCAGACCACAGGGCAGGCTGGAAACACCATATATTTT.

The genes are TRBV6-5 and TRBJ1-1; the D gene is possibly TRBD1 (5 bases). The CDR3 runs 14 residues. V shed 6 bases and J shed 5 bases, with 16 bases lying between them. The V gene's germline CDR1 is MNHEY and CDR2 SVGAGI. The CDR3 is CASSPGRGRTEAFF. CDR3 nucleotide sequence: TGTGCCAGCAGCCCCGGTAGGGGTCGGACTGAAGCTTTCTTT.

About this clone: The sample carries other DNA sequences with the same CDR3. This chain connects TRBV28 to TRBJ2-3; 14 bases align to TRBD2. This CDR3 is 15 amino acids long. V was pared by 5 bases and J by 3 bases, with 1 base of the junction left unmatched. Germline V gene sequence: CDR1 MDHEN, CDR2 SYDVKM. Here the CDR3 reads CASSRTSGGTDTQYF. The CDR3 DNA reads TGTGCCAGCAGTAGGACTAGCGGGGGGACAGATACGCAGTATTTT.

V and J are TRBV2 and TRBJ1-6; no reliable D call. The V and J ends lost 2 bases and 2 bases respectively, with 10 bases between them. The CDR3 has 16 amino acids. Germline V gives CDR1 SNHLY, CDR2 FYNNEI. The CDR3 bases are TGTGCCAGCAGTGAACGGGGTACGGCCTATAATTCACCCCTCCACTTT. Its translation is CASSERGTAYNSPLHF.

This sequence joins TRBV7-9 and TRBJ1-2; tentatively, D is TRBD1 (5 bases). Between the trimmed V and J ends, which lost 0 bases and 4 bases, there was a span of 18 bases. Germline CDR1 and CDR2: SEHNR and FQNEAQ (reference sequence). The CDR3 totals 17 residues. As DNA, the CDR3 is TGTGCCAGCAGCTTAGCAGGTGGCGGGGCGTCCTCCTATGGCTACACCTTC. It encodes CASSLAGGGASSYGYTF.

The chain links TRBV11-2 to TRBJ1-2; 7 bases map to TRBD1. CDR3 size: 15 residues. CDR1 SGHAT and CDR2 FQNNGV come from the germline V gene. The V and J ends lost 4 bases and 4 bases, in that order; junction bases with no gene match: 9. CDR3 nucleotide sequence: TGTGCCAGCAGCTCCACCCGCCGGACAGGCTATGGCTACACCTTC. This sequence encodes CASSSTRRTGYGYTF.

The genes are TRBV12-3 or TRBV12-4 and TRBJ2-7; a weak D match, TRBD2 (5 bases). V lost 9 bases and J 6 bases, leaving 15 bases between the germline ends. This CDR3 contains 12 residues. The CDR3 region has the DNA TGTGCCAGAAGCCGGGGTCCGGCCGAGCAGTACTTC. As protein: CARSRGPAEQYF.

The table lists this clone with a count of one. This chain uses TRBV15 with TRBJ2-5, with 8 bases fitting TRBD2. The germline V gene encodes CDR1 LNHNV and CDR2 YYDKDF (reference sequence). The J segment lost 5 bases and the V segment lost 4 bases, leaving 3 bases of the junction unmatched. This CDR3 is 13 amino acids long. CDR3: CATSTGGGETQYF. CDR3 DNA: TGTGCCACCAGCACGGGAGGGGGGGAGACCCAGTACTTC.

A remark on this clone: This specimen includes other DNA sequences encoding the same CDR3. The V call is TRBV2, the J call TRBJ2-5; 13 bases fit TRBD2. CDR3 length: 15 amino acids. V dropped 4 bases and J dropped 5; count of bases not matched to a gene: 4. Germline CDR1 is SNHLY and CDR2 is FYNNEI. In DNA, the CDR3 is TGTGCCAGCAGTGTACTAGCGGGGGGGCAGGAGACCCAGTACTTC. Protein product: CASSVLAGGQETQYF.